The TCR beta chain under discussion was sequenced for a study of CD8+CD57+ T cells in acquired aplastic anemia. Regarding the study as a whole: A set of twenty-nine CD8+ CDR3 sequences was shared between patients and controls, and these sequences appeared highly expressed in patients.

This clonotype was recorded only once. Its antigen is currently unknown. The germline V and J ends were trimmed by 0 bases and 3 bases, with 11 bases remaining between them. Germline CDR1 and CDR2: LNHNV and YYDKDF (reference sequence). This CDR3 is 16 amino acids long. Whoever was chosen for sequencing had shown CD8+CD57+ cell expansion by flow cytometry. Template material for TCR beta VDJ and CDR3 profiling consisted of genomic DNA. TCRdb re-derived calls from the reads in MiXCR, one entry per CDR3 protein. This table has 160,000 or so distinct CDR3 sequences, 40% to 60% appearing once. The clonotype was recovered from a human donor with aplastic anemia. The J gene is TRBJ2-2, the V gene TRBV15, with unresolved D. Material: sorted CD4+, CD8+, or CD8+CD57+ T cells (not recorded which) from PBMCs. The CDR3, as DNA: TGTGCCACCAGCAGAGATGGGGTAAAGGACACCGGGGAGCTGTTTTTT. It codes for CATSRDGVKDTGELFF. The variable domain in full, with the rest retrieved from reference TRBV15 and TRBJ2-2, is DAMVIQNPRYQVTQFGKPVTLSCSQTLNHNVMYWYQQKSSQAPKLLFHYYDKDFNNEADTPDNFQSRRPNTSFCFLDIRSPGLGDTAMYLCATSRDGVKDTGELFFGEGSRLTVL.